These T cell receptor beta chains were read from a single sample in a study of blood T cells in healthy people across ages. TCRdb re-called the 5' RACE reads with MiXCR, one entry per CDR3 protein. The table has around 1,000,000 distinct CDR3 sequences, around 27% seen once. This sample also belongs to another study, concerning T cells of mothers and their children.

Sequencing was performed on blood. The source is a girl aged 2 to 9 in good health. CDR3s include the opening cysteine and the closing phenylalanine or tryptophan. A D gene is named only where the DNA matches it firmly.

CDR3aa	j_gene	d_gene	v_gene
CASSSILGSNYGYTF	TRBJ1-2	-	TRBV27
CASSETLLAEKDNEQFF	TRBJ2-1	TRBD2	TRBV12-3/TRBV12-4
CASSYTTRVRSYNEQFF	TRBJ2-1	-	TRBV27
CASSPDRGGRETQYF	-	TRBD1	TRBV7-9
CASRGPTGPGDQPQHF	TRBJ1-5	-	TRBV6-2/TRBV6-3
CSVRTSGNNEQFF	-	TRBD2	TRBV29-1
CSVYQLLSGANVLTF	TRBJ2-6	-	TRBV29-1
CTSSSGVTNEQFF	TRBJ2-1	-	TRBV7-6
CSARDPSGSLDNEQFF	TRBJ2-1	TRBD2	TRBV20-1
CASSSSLQGGLNEQFF	TRBJ2-1	-	TRBV6-6
CASSYSTPFYEQYF	-	-	TRBV6-5
CASSRRGQETQYF	TRBJ2-5	-	TRBV7-3
CSVEPSSSHEQYF	TRBJ2-7	-	TRBV29-1
CASSQDLGVGEQFF	-	-	TRBV14
CASSLRLPYEQFF	TRBJ2-1	-	TRBV28
CASNEGDYGYTF	TRBJ1-2	-	TRBV25-1
CASSLRNRVYEQYF	TRBJ2-7	-	TRBV5-6
CASNKHGLFHEQYF	TRBJ2-7	-	TRBV12-3/TRBV12-4
CASGRQTSYQETQYF	TRBJ2-5	-	TRBV6-2/TRBV6-3
CASSAGLARHYEQYF	-	TRBD2	TRBV13
CASSVTGTQYNEQFF	TRBJ2-1	-	TRBV5-1
CASSLGLAENTDTQYF	TRBJ2-3	TRBD2	TRBV7-2
CASSLYPRIQGEVEAFF	TRBJ1-1	TRBD1	TRBV7-9
CSARGPGYEQYF	TRBJ2-7	-	TRBV20-1
CSAREASGGLRDEQYF	TRBJ2-7	TRBD2	TRBV20-1
CSARLGTGYGYTF	TRBJ1-2	TRBD1	TRBV20-1
CASSLRQGIFYEQYF	TRBJ2-7	TRBD1	TRBV28
CSVEEQELYGYTF	TRBJ1-2	-	TRBV29-1
CSARGRKETQYF	TRBJ2-5	-	TRBV20-1
CASSLVGGTNYGYTF	TRBJ1-2	-	TRBV7-2
CASSPPWDSQETQYF	TRBJ2-5	-	TRBV7-9
CASSLPRAAGTGRNEQFF	TRBJ2-1	-	TRBV7-8
CASSLGAVEQFF	-	-	TRBV11-2
CASSQGLGGNTEAFF	TRBJ1-1	-	TRBV3-1
CSASTANTEAFF	TRBJ1-1	-	TRBV29-1
CASGLSQKNIQYF	TRBJ2-4	-	TRBV12-5
CASSEGEGMNTEAFF	TRBJ1-1	-	TRBV2
CASSLGTSYETQYF	TRBJ2-5	TRBD2	TRBV5-1
CATSPTSLRETQYF	TRBJ2-5	TRBD2	TRBV15
CASSRVAPKNIQYF	TRBJ2-4	-	TRBV28
CATSTNRGGTPADTQYF	TRBJ2-3	TRBD1	TRBV15
CASTNSGSKTFDEQFF	-	TRBD2	TRBV7-9
CASSLELERGQGQFF	TRBJ2-1	TRBD2	TRBV12-3/TRBV12-4
CASSEDRGDGYTF	TRBJ1-2	TRBD1	TRBV19
CASTGSLADTQYF	TRBJ2-3	-	TRBV6-5
CASSQSGLAGEKQFF	TRBJ2-1	TRBD2	TRBV28
CASKLLAGDTDTQYF	TRBJ2-3	TRBD2	TRBV28
CATSDLKAGKSSGANVLTF	TRBJ2-6	-	TRBV24-1
CSASDTQYF	TRBJ2-3	-	TRBV20-1
CASTGGGLYEQYF	TRBJ2-7	TRBD2	TRBV2
CASSRGVSNEQYF	TRBJ2-7	-	TRBV5-5
CASYLNGVWTEAFF	TRBJ1-1	-	TRBV2
CASSQGGFHEQYF	-	-	TRBV3-1
CASSLVFAYEQYF	TRBJ2-7	-	TRBV11-2
CASSPLGGGRTDTQYF	TRBJ2-3	TRBD2	TRBV7-3
CASSTAGRSSYNEQFF	TRBJ2-1	-	TRBV12-3/TRBV12-4
CASSLGKGYTF	TRBJ1-2	-	TRBV7-9